The entry below describes one T cell receptor (beta chain). Its target is not known. The data originate from a study of OX40 agonist ivuxolimab in advanced cancers. Whole-study context: Patients were dosed intravenously with ivuxolimab at 0.01 to 10 mg/kg every 2 weeks. Dose-escalation cases comprised hepatocellular carcinoma, melanoma, renal cell or head and neck cancer.

The assay was immunoSEQ multiplex PCR, and TCRdb's table has in-frame clones only and misses some. This sample has about 32,000 clones; about four fifths occur once, and the top ten carry approximately 18%. Germline CDR1 SGHTA, CDR2 FQGNSA. The CDR3 sequence is 15 residues long. V lost 5 bases to trimming and J lost 1 base; unmatched junction nucleotides: 6. General study results and limits: Expansion of clones was among the lowest in partial responders at 0.1-3.0 mg/kg. The study observed clonal expansion of CD4+ and CD8+ blood T cells by week 6 at 0.1 to 3.0 mg/kg.

The J gene is TRBJ1-1, the V gene TRBV7-2; 8 positions agree with TRBD1. The source of this sequence is an adult with an advanced solid tumor such as melanoma, head and neck, liver or kidney cancer. The sample here was CD4+ or CD8+ T cells sorted from blood, taken in a trial of the OX40 agonist ivuxolimab. CDR3 loop: CASSTRTGRNTEAFF. The CDR3 nucleotides are TGTGCCAGCAGCACCCGGACAGGGAGGAACACTGAAGCTTTCTTT.